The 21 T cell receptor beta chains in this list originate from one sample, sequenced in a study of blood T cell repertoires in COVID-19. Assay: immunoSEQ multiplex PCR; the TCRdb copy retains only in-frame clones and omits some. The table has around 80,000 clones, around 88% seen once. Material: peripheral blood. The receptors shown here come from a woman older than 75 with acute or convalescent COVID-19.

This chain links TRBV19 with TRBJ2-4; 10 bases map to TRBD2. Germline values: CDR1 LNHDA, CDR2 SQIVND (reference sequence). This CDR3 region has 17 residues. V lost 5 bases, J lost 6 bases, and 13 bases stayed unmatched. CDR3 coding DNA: TGTGCCAGTAGTCCTATAGCGGGAGGCGGATTTAGAAACATTCAGTACTTC. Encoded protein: CASSPIAGGGFRNIQYF.

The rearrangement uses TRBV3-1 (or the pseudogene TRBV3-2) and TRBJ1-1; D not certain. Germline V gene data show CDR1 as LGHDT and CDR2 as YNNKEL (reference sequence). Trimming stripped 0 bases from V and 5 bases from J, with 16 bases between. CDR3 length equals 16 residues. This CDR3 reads CASSQDYQHYPTEAFF. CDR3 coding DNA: TGTGCCAGCAGCCAAGATTACCAGCACTACCCGACTGAAGCTTTCTTT.

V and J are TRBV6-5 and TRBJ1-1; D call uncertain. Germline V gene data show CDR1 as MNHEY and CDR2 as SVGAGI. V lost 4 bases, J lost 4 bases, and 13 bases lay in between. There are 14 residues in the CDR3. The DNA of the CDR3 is TGTGCCAGCAGTTCTACTAATGGCCTCACTGAAGCTTTCTTT. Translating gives CASSSTNGLTEAFF.

This CDR3 reads CASSLQLYNEQFF. CDR3 in DNA: TGTGCCAGCAGCTTACAACTCTACAATGAGCAGTTCTTC. This sequence joins TRBV11-1 and TRBJ2-1; D gene ambiguous. The CDR3 is made up of 13 amino acids. Germline V CDR1 and CDR2: SGHAT, FQDESV (reference sequence). Trimming left V 2 bases short and J 3 bases short, with 5 bases between.

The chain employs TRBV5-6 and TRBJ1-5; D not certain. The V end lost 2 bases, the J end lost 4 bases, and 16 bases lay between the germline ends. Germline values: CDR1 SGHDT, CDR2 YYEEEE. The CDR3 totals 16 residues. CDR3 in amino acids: CASSFSPAGGNQPQHF. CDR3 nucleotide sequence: TGTGCCAGCAGCTTTTCCCCGGCGGGAGGAAATCAGCCCCAGCATTTT.

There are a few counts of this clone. The CDR3 region is CASSRLAGGVNEQFF. The CDR3 DNA reads TGTGCCAGTTCACGACTAGCGGGAGGGGTAAATGAGCAGTTCTTC. The gene calls are TRBV19 and TRBJ2-1; 14 bases map to TRBD2. The germline gives CDR1 LNHDA, CDR2 SQIVND (reference sequence). J gave up 7 bases and V 8 bases, and 7 bases lay outside the gene matches. CDR3 length: 15 amino acids.

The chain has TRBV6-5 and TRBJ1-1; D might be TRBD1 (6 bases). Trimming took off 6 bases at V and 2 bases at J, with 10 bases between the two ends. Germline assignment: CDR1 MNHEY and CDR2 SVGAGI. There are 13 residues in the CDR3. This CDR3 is CASSQGGNTEAFF. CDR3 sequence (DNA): TGTGCCAGCAGCCAAGGGGGAAACACTGAAGCTTTCTTT.

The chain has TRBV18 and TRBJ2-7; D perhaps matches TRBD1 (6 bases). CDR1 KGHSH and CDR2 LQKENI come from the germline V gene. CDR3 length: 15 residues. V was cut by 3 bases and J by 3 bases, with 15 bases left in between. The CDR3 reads CASSPGTPDGYEQYF. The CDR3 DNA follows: TGTGCCAGCTCACCTGGGACACCCGACGGCTACGAGCAGTACTTC.

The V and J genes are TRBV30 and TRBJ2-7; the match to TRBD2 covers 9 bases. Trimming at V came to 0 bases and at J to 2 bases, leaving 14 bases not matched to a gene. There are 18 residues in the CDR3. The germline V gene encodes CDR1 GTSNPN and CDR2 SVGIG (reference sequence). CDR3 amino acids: CAWSVGLAGNSRAYEQYF. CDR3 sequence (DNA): TGTGCCTGGAGTGTCGGGCTAGCGGGGAATTCAAGGGCCTACGAGCAGTACTTC.

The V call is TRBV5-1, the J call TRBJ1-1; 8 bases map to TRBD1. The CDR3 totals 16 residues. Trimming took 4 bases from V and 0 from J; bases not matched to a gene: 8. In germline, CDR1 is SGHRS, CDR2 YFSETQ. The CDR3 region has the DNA TGCGCCAGCAGCCCCAGGACAGGGAACATGAACACTGAAGCTTTCTTT. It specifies CASSPRTGNMNTEAFF.

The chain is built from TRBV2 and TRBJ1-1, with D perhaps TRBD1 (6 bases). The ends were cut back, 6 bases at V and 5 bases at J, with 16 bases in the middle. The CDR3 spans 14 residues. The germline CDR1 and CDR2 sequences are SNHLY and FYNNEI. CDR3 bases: TGTGCCAGCAGCCTCGGGGGGGCGCGGACTGAAGCTTTCTTT. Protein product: CASSLGGARTEAFF.

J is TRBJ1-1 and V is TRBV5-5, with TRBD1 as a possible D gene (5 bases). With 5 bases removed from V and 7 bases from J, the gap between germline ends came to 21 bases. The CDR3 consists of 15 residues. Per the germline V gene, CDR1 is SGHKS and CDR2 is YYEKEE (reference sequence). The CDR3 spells CASSPLGRGGSEAFF. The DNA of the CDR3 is TGTGCCAGCAGTCCCCTTGGGCGGGGCGGTAGTGAAGCTTTCTTT.

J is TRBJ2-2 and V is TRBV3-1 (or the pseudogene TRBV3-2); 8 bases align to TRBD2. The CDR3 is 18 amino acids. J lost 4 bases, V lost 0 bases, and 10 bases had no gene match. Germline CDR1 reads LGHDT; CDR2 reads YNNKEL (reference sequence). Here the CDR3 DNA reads TGTGCCAGCAGCCAAGAAGGAAGCGGGAGAGGTGTCACCGGGGAGCTGTTTTTT. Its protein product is CASSQEGSGRGVTGELFF.

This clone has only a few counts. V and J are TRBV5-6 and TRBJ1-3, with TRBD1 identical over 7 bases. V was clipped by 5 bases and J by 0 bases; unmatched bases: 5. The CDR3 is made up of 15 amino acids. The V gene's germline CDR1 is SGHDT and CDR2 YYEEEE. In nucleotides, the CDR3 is TGTGCCAGCAGACAGACAGGGCTCTCTGGAAACACCATATATTTT. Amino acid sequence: CASRQTGLSGNTIYF.

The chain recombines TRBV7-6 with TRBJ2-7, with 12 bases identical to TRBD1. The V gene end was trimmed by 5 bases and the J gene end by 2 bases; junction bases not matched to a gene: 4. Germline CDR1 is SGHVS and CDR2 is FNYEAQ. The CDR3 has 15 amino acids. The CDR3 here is CASSERDRGPYEQYF. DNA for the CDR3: TGTGCCAGCAGCGAGCGGGACAGGGGGCCCTACGAGCAGTACTTC.

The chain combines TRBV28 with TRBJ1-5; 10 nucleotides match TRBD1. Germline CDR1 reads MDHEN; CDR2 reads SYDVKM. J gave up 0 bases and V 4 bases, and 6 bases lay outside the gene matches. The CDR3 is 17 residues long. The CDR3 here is CASSSGTGAGSNQPQHF. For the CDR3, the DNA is TGTGCCAGCAGTTCAGGGACAGGGGCCGGTAGCAATCAGCCCCAGCATTTT.

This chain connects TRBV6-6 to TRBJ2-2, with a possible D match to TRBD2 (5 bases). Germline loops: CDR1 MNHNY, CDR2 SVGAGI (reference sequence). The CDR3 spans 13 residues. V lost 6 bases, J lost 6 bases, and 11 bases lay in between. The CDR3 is CASSFTSSGELFF. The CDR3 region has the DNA TGTGCCAGCAGCTTCACTAGTTCCGGGGAGCTGTTTTTT.

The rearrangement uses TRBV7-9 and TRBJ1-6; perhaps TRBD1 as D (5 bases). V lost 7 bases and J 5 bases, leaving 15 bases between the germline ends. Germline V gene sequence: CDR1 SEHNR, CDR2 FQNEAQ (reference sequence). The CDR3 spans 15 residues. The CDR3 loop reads CASNQGQGNNSPLHF. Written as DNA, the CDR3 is TGTGCCAGCAACCAAGGGCAGGGCAATAATTCACCCCTCCACTTT. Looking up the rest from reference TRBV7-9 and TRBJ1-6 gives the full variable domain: DTGVSQNPRHKITKRGQNVTFRCDPISEHNRLYWYRQTLGQGPEFLTYFQNEAQLEKSRLLSDRFSAERPKGSFSTLEIQRTEQGDSAMYLCASNQGQGNNSPLHFGNGTRLTVT.

In DNA, the CDR3 is TGTGCCAGTAGTCTGCAGGGGGCAACCTATGGCTACACCTTC. This sequence encodes CASSLQGATYGYTF. The rearrangement uses TRBV19 and TRBJ1-2; 8 nucleotides match TRBD1. J was trimmed by 4 bases and V by 5 bases; bases with no gene match: 6. Germline V gene data show CDR1 as LNHDA and CDR2 as SQIVND (reference sequence). The CDR3 length is 14 residues. Drawing the rest from reference TRBV19 and TRBJ1-2, the complete variable domain is DGGITQSPKYLFRKEGQNVTLSCEQNLNHDAMYWYRQDPGQGLRLIYYSQIVNDFQKGDIAEGYSVSREKKESFPLTVTSAQKNPTAFYLCASSLQGATYGYTFGSGTRLTVV.

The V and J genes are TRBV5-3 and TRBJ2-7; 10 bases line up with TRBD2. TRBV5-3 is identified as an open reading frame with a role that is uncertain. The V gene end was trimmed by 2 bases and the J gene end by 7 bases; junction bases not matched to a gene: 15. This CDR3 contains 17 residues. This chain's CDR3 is CARSFRTSGLGPWEQYF. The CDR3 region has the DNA TGTGCCAGAAGCTTTCGGACTAGCGGATTAGGACCCTGGGAGCAGTACTTC.

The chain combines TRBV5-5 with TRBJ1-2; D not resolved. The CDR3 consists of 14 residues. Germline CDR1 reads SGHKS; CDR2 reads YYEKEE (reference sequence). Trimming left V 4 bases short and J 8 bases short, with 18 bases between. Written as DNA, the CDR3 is TGTGCCAGCAGCGGAAGACTCACGTCGGGGGGCTACACCTTC. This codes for CASSGRLTSGGYTF. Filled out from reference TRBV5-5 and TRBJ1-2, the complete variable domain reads DAGVTQSPTHLIKTRGQQVTLRCSPISGHKSVSWYQQVLGQGPQFIFQYYEKEERGRGNFPDRFSARQFPNYSSELNVNALLLGDSALYLCASSGRLTSGGYTFGSGTRLTVV.